The 19 T cell receptor beta chains given below trace back to one sample, sequenced in a study of T cell clonality in common variable immunodeficiency. No antigen is known for these receptors. Study-level results: Common variable immunodeficiency TCR beta sequences reportedly had fewer deletions and N-nucleotide insertions.

TCRdb keeps only in-frame clones here, not all; method: immunoSEQ multiplex PCR. Recorded here are 17,000 or so clones, none singletons. Sequences were obtained from peripheral blood mononuclear cells. These receptors originate from a human donor with common variable immunodeficiency.

Judged by abundance, this clone is medium-sized (0.01 to 0.1%). With the read ending 3 residues before the CDR3 end, the germline J gene is used to fill in that end. V usage is TRBV18 and J usage is TRBJ1-5, with D tentatively TRBD1 (6 bases). CDR3 length: 13 amino acids. Germline CDR1 KGHSH, CDR2 LQKENI. V lost 3 bases to trimming and J lost 7 bases, with 10 bases between them. The CDR3 sequence: CASSPYRDQPQHF. CDR3 DNA (partial): TGTGCCAGCTCACCTTACAGGGACCAGCCC. The complete variable domain, with remaining parts taken from reference TRBV18 and TRBJ1-5, reads NAGVMQNPRHLVRRRGQEARLRCSPMKGHSHVYWYRQLPEEGLKFMVYLQKENIIDESGMPKERFSAEFPKEGPSILRIQQVVRGDSAAYFCASSPYRDQPQHFGDGTRLSIL.

This clone was counted only a few times. Read coverage stops 3 residues before the CDR3 terminus; the germline J gene supplies the remainder. The rearrangement joins TRBV5-1 to TRBJ2-3; D unresolved. CDR1 is SGHRS and CDR2 is YFSETQ in the germline V gene. This CDR3 contains 15 residues. V lost 4 bases and J lost 3, with 15 bases in between. Incomplete CDR3 DNA: TGCGCCAGCAGCCTCCCTTTAACTGTGACAGATACG. Translating gives CASSLPLTVTDT. The CDR3 in full is CASSLPLTVTDTQYF.

This clone appeared a few times. With the read ending 3 residues before the CDR3 end, the germline J gene is used to fill in that end. This chain joins TRBV7-2 and TRBJ2-1; 8 bases match TRBD1. Germline CDR1 is SGHTA and CDR2 is FQGNSA. V shed 5 bases, J shed 7 bases, and the junction held 10 bases outside the gene matches. CDR3 length: 15 amino acids. CDR3: CASSLGQAAKNEQFF. CDR3 bases read: TGTGCCAGCAGCCTGGGACAGGCGGCGAAGAATGAG.

This clone was detected only a few times. From the germline J gene comes the end of the CDR3, since the read stops 3 residues before it. V gene TRBV7-6 combines with J gene TRBJ2-3; D ambiguous. Trimming took off 1 base at V and 4 bases at J, with 15 bases between the two ends. CDR1 and CDR2 (germline): SGHVS, FNYEAQ. CDR3 length: 16 amino acids. CDR3 sequence reads: CASSLGPRPPSDTQYF. The sequenced part of the CDR3 DNA is TGTGCCAGCAGCTTAGGGCCTAGGCCTCCGTCAGATACG. The variable domain in full, with the rest retrieved from reference TRBV7-6 and TRBJ2-3, is GAGVSQSPRYKVTKRGQDVALRCDPISGHVSLYWYRQALGQGPEFLTYFNYEAQQDKSGLPNDRFSAERPEGSISTLTIQRTEQRDSAMYRCASSLGPRPPSDTQYFGPGTRLTVL.

A remark on this clone: The DNA ends 3 residues before the CDR3 does, and the rest of the CDR3 is filled in from the germline J gene. The genes are TRBV7-3 and TRBJ2-7; TRBD2 matches 9 bases. This CDR3 region has 17 residues. Germline-derived CDR1 and CDR2 are SGHTA and FQGTGA. Trimming cost V 2 bases and J 1 base; bases outside gene matches: 9. The CDR3 loop is CASSLEVLAGHSYEQYF. Incomplete CDR3 DNA: TGTGCCAGCAGCTTAGAGGTACTAGCGGGTCATTCCTACGAG.

This clone was detected ten times or more. The part of the CDR3 DNA that was read is TGTGCCAGCAGCTCGAGCGGACAGGGTCCAGATACG. Its protein is CASSSSGQGPDT. The complete CDR3 reads CASSSSGQGPDTQYF. The chain uses TRBV5-4 and TRBJ2-3, with 8 bases lining up with TRBD1. The read terminates 3 residues ahead of where the CDR3 ends, so the germline J gene completes it. CDR3 size: 15 residues. With 3 bases clipped from V and 4 bases from J, the junction kept 7 bases outside the gene matches. Germline CDR1 reads SGHNT; CDR2 reads YYREEE (reference sequence).

A note on this clone: The sequence runs out 3 residues before the end of the CDR3; the remainder is reconstructed from the germline J gene. The V call is TRBV20-1, the J call TRBJ2-1; possible D gene TRBD2, 7 bases. Germline CDR1 is DFQATT and CDR2 is SNEGSKA (reference sequence). CDR3 length: 15 residues. The V end lost 5 bases, the J end lost 0 bases, and 14 bases lay between the germline ends. The CDR3 sequence is CSALEGGSSYNEQFF. CDR3 DNA (partial): TGCAGTGCTCTAGAGGGGGGGAGCTCCTACAATGAG.

This clone was seen only a few times. Read sequence stops 3 residues before the CDR3 end, and the germline J gene provides the missing end. This chain uses TRBV7-9 with TRBJ2-5; tentatively, D is TRBD2 (5 bases). Germline CDR1 and CDR2: SEHNR and FQNEAQ (reference sequence). CDR3 size: 14 residues. The V end was cut by 3 bases, the J end by 0 bases, with 8 bases between. The chain's CDR3 is CASSFGLNQETQYF. Partial CDR3 DNA: TGTGCCAGCAGCTTCGGACTCAACCAAGAGACC.

This clone was observed at least ten times. The CDR3 end lies 3 residues beyond the end of the read and is filled in from the germline J gene. The V call is TRBV6-1, the J call TRBJ2-5, with D perhaps TRBD2 (7 bases). Per germline, CDR1 MNHNS and CDR2 SASEGT. This CDR3 region has 14 residues. V shed 0 bases and J shed 5 bases, with 10 bases lying between them. The CDR3 reads CASSEAGGHETQYF. The covered CDR3 bases are TGTGCCAGCAGTGAAGCGGGGGGGCACGAGACC.

This clone showed up many times. The DNA ends 3 residues before the CDR3 does, and the rest of the CDR3 is filled in from the germline J gene. The V gene is TRBV7-2, the J gene TRBJ2-1; D remains unclear. Trimming took 5 bases from V and 5 from J, leaving 16 bases between them. Germline V gene lookup returns CDR1 SGHTA and CDR2 FQGNSA. CDR3 length: 15 residues. The chain's CDR3 is CASSLSLSAHNEQFF. The CDR3 bases that were read are TGTGCCAGCAGCCTAAGTCTAAGCGCCCACAATGAG.

This clone is labeled as medium-sized. The read gets to within 3 residues of the CDR3 end, and the germline J gene fills in the rest. This chain uses TRBV9 with TRBJ1-2, with D unresolved. The CDR3 consists of 13 residues. Deletions cut 4 bases from V and 4 bases from J, with 11 bases between. Per germline, CDR1 SGDLS and CDR2 YYNGEE. The CDR3 bases that were read are TGTGCCAGCAGCCCCAAGGTGGCCTATGGC. It yields the protein CASSPKVAYG. In full, the CDR3 reads CASSPKVAYGYTF.

This clone was seen at least ten times. The read ends 3 residues before the CDR3 terminus; that terminus is restored from the germline J gene. This chain connects TRBV10-1 to TRBJ1-4; no reliable D call. V shed 2 bases and J shed 0 bases, with 10 bases lying between them. The CDR3 spans 16 residues. Per germline, CDR1 WNHNN and CDR2 SYGVQD (reference sequence). The sequenced part of the CDR3 DNA is TGCGCCAGCAGTGAGATGGTAAGGGCAACTAATGAAAAA. Amino acid sequence: CASSEMVRATNEK. The CDR3 in full is CASSEMVRATNEKLFF.

This clone appeared many times. Read sequence stops 3 residues before the CDR3 end, and the germline J gene provides the missing end. The genes are TRBV10-3 and TRBJ1-1; D perhaps matches TRBD1 (5 bases). The CDR3 consists of 15 residues. Per germline, CDR1 ENHRY and CDR2 SYGVKD. The V end lost 7 bases, the J end lost 6 bases, and 21 bases lay between the germline ends. The covered CDR3 bases are TGTGCCATCACCCCCGGGACTCCGGATAGTGCTGAA. Protein: CAITPGTPDSAE. The entire CDR3 sequence reads CAITPGTPDSAEAFF.

There are many counts of this clone. The observed sequence ends 3 residues before the CDR3 terminus, with the missing tail filled in from the germline J gene. The V call is TRBV7-2, the J call TRBJ2-3, with 10 bases that match TRBD1. Germline V gene data show CDR1 as SGHTA and CDR2 as FQGNSA. The J segment lost 4 bases and the V segment lost 10 bases, leaving 8 bases of the junction unmatched. The CDR3 spans 14 residues. The CDR3 sequence: CATLRQGASDTQYF. The CDR3 DNA, read in part, is TGTGCCACCTTAAGACAGGGGGCGTCAGATACG.

This clone was counted only a few times. The CDR3 end falls 3 residues outside the read, so it is completed with the germline J gene. This specimen includes other DNA sequences encoding the same CDR3. The chain has TRBV7-2 and TRBJ2-5; 8 nucleotides align to TRBD1. V dropped 10 bases and J dropped 1; count of bases not matched to a gene: 8. CDR1 is SGHTA and CDR2 is FQGNSA in the germline V gene. This CDR3 has 14 amino acids. The sequenced part of the CDR3 DNA is TGTGCCATCGACAGGGGTGTGGTCCAAGAGACC. Translating gives CAIDRGVVQET. The full CDR3 is CAIDRGVVQETQYF.

In this sample, this clone turned up many times. The CDR3 end is not reached by the read, which stops 3 residues before it; the germline J gene fills it in. The chain has TRBV18 and TRBJ2-1; 8 positions agree with TRBD2. Trimming took 1 base from V and 9 from J; bases not matched to a gene: 2. The CDR3 sequence is 13 residues long. In germline, CDR1 is KGHSH, CDR2 LQKENI. The part of the CDR3 DNA that was read is TGTGCCAGCTCACCACAGCGGGAGATTGAG. This translates into CASSPQREIE. The CDR3 in full is CASSPQREIEQFF. Together with reference TRBV18 and TRBJ2-1, the CDR3 gives the full variable domain: NAGVMQNPRHLVRRRGQEARLRCSPMKGHSHVYWYRQLPEEGLKFMVYLQKENIIDESGMPKERFSAEFPKEGPSILRIQQVVRGDSAAYFCASSPQREIEQFFGPGTRLTVL.

This clone was counted at least ten times. The read terminates 3 residues before the CDR3 end, so the remaining end is supplied by the germline J gene. The chain couples TRBV5-1 to TRBJ2-2; 9 nucleotides agree with TRBD1. CDR1 and CDR2 (germline): SGHRS, YFSETQ. This CDR3 has 16 amino acids. V was clipped by 2 bases and J by 7 bases; unmatched bases: 9. The CDR3 region is CASSFEPGQGGGELFF. The sequenced part of the CDR3 DNA is TGCGCCAGCAGCTTTGAGCCGGGACAGGGCGGCGGGGAG.

This clone showed up many times. The CDR3 is cut off 3 residues early in the read; its end comes from the germline J gene. This chain links TRBV29-1 with TRBJ1-1, with D unclear. V shed 5 bases and J shed 0 bases, with 10 bases lying between them. The CDR3 spans 13 residues. Looked up from germline, CDR1 is SQVTM and CDR2 is ANQGSEA. CDR3 sequence reads: CSVYQKVNTEAFF. The sequenced part of the CDR3 DNA is TGCAGCGTTTATCAAAAGGTGAACACTGAA.

This clone is judged medium-sized (0.01 to 0.1%). The CDR3 is cut off 3 residues early in the read; its end comes from the germline J gene. The rearrangement links TRBV7-9 to TRBJ2-1; 9 bases are shared with TRBD2. Trimming took 6 bases from V and 2 from J; bases not matched to a gene: 2. The germline V gene has CDR1 SEHNR and CDR2 FQNEAQ (reference sequence). CDR3 length equals 14 residues. The CDR3 spells CASRGLATYNEQFF. The DNA read from the CDR3 is TGTGCCAGCAGAGGACTAGCGACCTACAATGAG. Full variable domain (rest looked up from reference TRBV7-9 and TRBJ2-1): DTGVSQNPRHKITKRGQNVTFRCDPISEHNRLYWYRQTLGQGPEFLTYFQNEAQLEKSRLLSDRFSAERPKGSFSTLEIQRTEQGDSAMYLCASRGLATYNEQFFGPGTRLTVL.